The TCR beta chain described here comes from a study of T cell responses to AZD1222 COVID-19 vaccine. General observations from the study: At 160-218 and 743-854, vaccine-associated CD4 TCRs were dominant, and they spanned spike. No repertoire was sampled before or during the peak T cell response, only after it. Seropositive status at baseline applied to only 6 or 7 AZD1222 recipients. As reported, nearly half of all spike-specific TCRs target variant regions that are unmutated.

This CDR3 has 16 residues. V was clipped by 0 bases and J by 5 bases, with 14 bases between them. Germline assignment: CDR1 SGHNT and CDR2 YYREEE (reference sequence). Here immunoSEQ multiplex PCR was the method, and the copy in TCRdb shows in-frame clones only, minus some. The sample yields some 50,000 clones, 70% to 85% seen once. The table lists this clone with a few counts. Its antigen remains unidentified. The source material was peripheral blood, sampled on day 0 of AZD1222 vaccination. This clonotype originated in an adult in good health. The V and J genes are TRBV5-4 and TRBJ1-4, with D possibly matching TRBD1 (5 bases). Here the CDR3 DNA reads TGTGCCAGCAGCTTGGCTCGGGGACGGAGAAATGAAAAACTGTTTTTT. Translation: CASSLARGRRNEKLFF.